A single T cell receptor (beta chain) is shown here with its context. This may come from a read error, since a much larger clone is one base off. This sample was taken from a study of regulatory T cells in long-lasting Graves disease. Germline CDR1 reads MDHEN; CDR2 reads SYDVKM. The CDR3 loop spans 15 amino acids. Time point indicated: newly diagnosed GD, antithyroid drugs for less than 3 months. Following extraction of RNA from PBMCs, that RNA was used to make the TCR library. To make TCR beta libraries, researchers used iRepertoire HTBI primers and Arm-PCR of CDR3 regions. TCRdb fed the multiplex PCR reads into MiXCR, producing one record per CDR3 protein. The sample carries 680,000 or so distinct CDR3 sequences, roughly 15% recorded once. The same specimen was also included in a second study, on T cells in Graves' hyperthyroidism and ophthalmopathy. That source notes: When the TCR CDR3 underwent first-round RT-PCR, the HTBI primer set was used.

The receptor was isolated from a young woman with Graves disease. The chain joins TRBV28 to TRBJ2-3; 11 nucleotides align to TRBD2. The material was peripheral blood mononuclear cells (PBMCs), obtained at new diagnosis, from a patient treated with antithyroid drugs. Written as DNA, the CDR3 is TGTGCCAGCAGGGGACTAGCGGCTAGCATAGATACGCAGTATTTT. Protein product: CASRGLAASIDTQYF.